Here is one T cell receptor (beta chain) with its context. This clone is described as medium-sized (0.01 to 0.1%). Its antigen remains undetermined. It has no much larger one-base neighbor in the sample; base qualities were not kept. The data belong to a study of OX40 agonist ivuxolimab in advanced cancers. Some background on the complete study: Ivuxolimab was an agonistic, fully human IgG2 monoclonal antibody directed against OX40 (CD134), a costimulatory receptor. Among the roughly 50 dose-escalation patients, 19 had hepatocellular carcinoma, approximately 15 melanoma, 9 renal cell carcinoma and 9 head and neck cancer. The paper describes the monotherapy dose-escalation part (N ≈ 49 patients) of the phase I trial of ivuxolimab. Peripheral TCRbeta sequencing was intended to test whether TCR sequence diversity was altered and clonal T-cell expansion was caused by ivuxolimab. Intravenous ivuxolimab was administered to patients every 2 weeks at six dose levels: 0.01, 0.1, 0.3, 1.5, 3 and 10 mg/kg. The dose-escalation cohort was approximately 83% male with a mean age of around 64 years, ranging from roughly 20 to 80. Partial responses occurred in three dose-escalation patients: two with cutaneous melanoma and one with hepatocellular carcinoma. Patients were allowed to have had prior anti-PD-1, anti-PD-L1 or anti-CTLA-4 therapy, and approximately 40% of the dose-escalation patients had been treated with checkpoint inhibitors. What the work shows at the level of the full study, not this receptor alone: Low levels of normalized T-cell clonal expansion were also seen in some patients who did not respond. Clonal expansion of both CD4+ and CD8+ blood T cells was observed from baseline to week 6 at doses 0.1 to 3.0 mg/kg. After ivuxolimab, CD8+ T cells had more expanded clones than CD4+ T cells on average. Which antigens the clonally expanded peripheral T cells were specific for was not determined. In the 0.1-3.0 mg/kg groups, partial responders had among the lowest normalized peripheral clonal expansion, particularly in CD8+ T cells.

Patients with autoimmune disease history or receiving systemic immunosuppression were excluded from the trial. In every dose cohort, peripheral blood was drawn for TCR sequencing at baseline, cycle 4 day 1, and cycle 7 day 1. The samples were drawn from a first-in-human, open-label, multicenter phase I dose-escalation trial of ivuxolimab. Adults with locally advanced or metastatic melanoma, renal cell carcinoma, hepatocellular carcinoma or head and neck squamous cell carcinoma were enrolled in the trial. Before TCR sequencing, CD4+ T cells and CD8+ T cells from peripheral blood were sorted into separate populations. The germline V gene (reference sequence) sets CDR1 to SEHNR and CDR2 to FQNEAQ. The germline V and J ends show losses of 11 bases and 0 bases respectively, and no gene match explains 4 bases of the junction. The CDR3 has 12 amino acids, counting the end cysteine and phenylalanine. Only the CDR3 region is kept as DNA, spanning 36 bases read in frame from base 1.

Genomic DNA was isolated from the sorted cells so that the TCRbeta CDR3 region could be sequenced. The immunoSEQ Assay was used for sequencing of TCRbeta CDR3 regions. Entries here come from immuneACCESS through TCRdb and include only in-frame sequences with V and J called. Some clones fail to appear in such tables; in the studies checked, an unresolved V gene covers under half of the shortfall, and the cause of the remainder is unknown. In all, the sample holds fewer than 4,000 clones, and approximately 84% of those were seen once. Under 30% of the sample is taken by the ten largest. The chain is made from TRBV7-9 and TRBJ2-7; 7 bases in the middle match TRBD2. The sequence was collected from an adult with an advanced solid tumor such as melanoma, head and neck, liver or kidney cancer. This material consisted of CD4+ or CD8+ T cells sorted from blood, taken in a trial of the OX40 agonist ivuxolimab. For the CDR3, the sequence is CAGEGSSYEQYF. The DNA reads TGTGCCGGGGAGGGGAGCTCCTACGAGCAGTACTTC.